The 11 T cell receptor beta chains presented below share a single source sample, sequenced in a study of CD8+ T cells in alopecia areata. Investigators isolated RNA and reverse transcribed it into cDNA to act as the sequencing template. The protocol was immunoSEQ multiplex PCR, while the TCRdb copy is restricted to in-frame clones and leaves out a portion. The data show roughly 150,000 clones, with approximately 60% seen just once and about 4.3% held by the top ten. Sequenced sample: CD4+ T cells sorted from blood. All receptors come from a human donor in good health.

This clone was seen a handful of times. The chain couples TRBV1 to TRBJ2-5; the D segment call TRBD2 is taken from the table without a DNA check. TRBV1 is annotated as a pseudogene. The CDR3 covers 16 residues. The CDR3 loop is CTSSLPESEGGKTQYF. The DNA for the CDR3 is TGCACCAGCAGCCTTCCGGAAAGTGAGGGTGGAAAGACCCAGTACTTC.

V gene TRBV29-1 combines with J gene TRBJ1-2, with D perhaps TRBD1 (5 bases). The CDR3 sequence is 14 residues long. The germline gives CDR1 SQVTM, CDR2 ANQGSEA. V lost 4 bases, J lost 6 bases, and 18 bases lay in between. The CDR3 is CSVGGWDRSNGYTF. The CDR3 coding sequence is TGCAGCGTTGGCGGGTGGGACCGCAGCAATGGCTACACCTTC.

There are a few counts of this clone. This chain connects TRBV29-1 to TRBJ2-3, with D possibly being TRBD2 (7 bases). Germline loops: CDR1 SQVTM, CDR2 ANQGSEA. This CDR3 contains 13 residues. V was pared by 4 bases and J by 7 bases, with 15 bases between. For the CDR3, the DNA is TGCAGCGTTGCCCCGGGGGGCGGAAATACGCAGTATTTT. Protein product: CSVAPGGGNTQYF.

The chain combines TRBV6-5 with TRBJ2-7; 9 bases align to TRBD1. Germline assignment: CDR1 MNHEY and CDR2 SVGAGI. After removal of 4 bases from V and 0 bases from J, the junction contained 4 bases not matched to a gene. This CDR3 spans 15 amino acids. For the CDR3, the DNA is TGTGCCAGCAGTTCCACAGGGGGCGGCTCCTACGAGCAGTACTTC. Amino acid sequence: CASSSTGGGSYEQYF.

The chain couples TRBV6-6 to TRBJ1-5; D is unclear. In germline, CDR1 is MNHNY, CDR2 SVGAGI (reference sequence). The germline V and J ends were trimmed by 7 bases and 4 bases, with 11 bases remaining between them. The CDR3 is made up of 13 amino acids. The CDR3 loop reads CASTRAGNQPQHF. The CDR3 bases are TGTGCCAGCACACGGGCGGGGAATCAGCCCCAGCATTTT.

CDR3 DNA: TGTGCCAGCAGCCAAACCGGGCCTCCAAGAGGACAAGAGACCCAGTACTTC. It codes for CASSQTGPPRGQETQYF. The V call is TRBV14, the J call TRBJ2-5; D not resolved. Germline CDR1 reads SGHDN; CDR2 reads FVKESK. The CDR3 length is 17 residues. V lost 2 bases to trimming and J lost 2 bases, with 18 bases between them. Filled out from reference TRBV14 and TRBJ2-5, the complete variable domain reads EAGVTQFPSHSVIEKGQTVTLRCDPISGHDNLYWYRRVMGKEIKFLLHFVKESKQDESGMPNNRFLAERTGGTYSTLKVQPAELEDSGVYFCASSQTGPPRGQETQYFGPGTRLLVL.

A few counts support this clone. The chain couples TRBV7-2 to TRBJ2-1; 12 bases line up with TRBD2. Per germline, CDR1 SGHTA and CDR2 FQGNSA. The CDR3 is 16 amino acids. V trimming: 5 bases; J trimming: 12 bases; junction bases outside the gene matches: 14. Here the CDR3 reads CASSRQPSGRAGVQFF. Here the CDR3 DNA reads TGTGCCAGCAGCCGACAGCCTAGCGGGAGGGCCGGGGTGCAGTTCTTC.

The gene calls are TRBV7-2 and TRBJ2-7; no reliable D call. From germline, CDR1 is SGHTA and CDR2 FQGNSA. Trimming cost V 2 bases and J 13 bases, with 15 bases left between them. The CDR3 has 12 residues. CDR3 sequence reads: CASSLRSLVTYF. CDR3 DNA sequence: TGTGCCAGCAGCTTACGGTCGCTGGTGACTTACTTC.

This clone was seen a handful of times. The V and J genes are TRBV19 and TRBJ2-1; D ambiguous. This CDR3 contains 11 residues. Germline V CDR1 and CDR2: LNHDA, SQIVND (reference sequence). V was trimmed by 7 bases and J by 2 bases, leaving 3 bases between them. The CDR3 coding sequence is TGTGCCAGTAAGACCTACAATGAGCAGTTCTTC. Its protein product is CASKTYNEQFF.

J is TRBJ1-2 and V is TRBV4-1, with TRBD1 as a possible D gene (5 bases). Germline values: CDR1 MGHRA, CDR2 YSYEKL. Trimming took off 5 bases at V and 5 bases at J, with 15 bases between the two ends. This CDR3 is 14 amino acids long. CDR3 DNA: TGCGCCAGCAGCAAAGGGGACGGAACTTATGGCTACACCTTC. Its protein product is CASSKGDGTYGYTF.

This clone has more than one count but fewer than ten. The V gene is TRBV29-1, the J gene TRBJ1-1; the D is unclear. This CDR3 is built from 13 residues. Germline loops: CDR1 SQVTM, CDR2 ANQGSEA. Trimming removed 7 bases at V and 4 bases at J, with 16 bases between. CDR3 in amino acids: CSGSGRLGTEAFF. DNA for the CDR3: TGCAGCGGATCCGGGAGGTTGGGCACTGAAGCTTTCTTT.